The 8 T cell receptor beta chains presented below share a single source sample, sequenced in a study of blood T cell repertoires in COVID-19. Assay: immunoSEQ multiplex PCR; the TCRdb copy retains only in-frame clones and omits some. The table has fewer than 200,000 clones, under 90% seen once; the top ten hold around 6.9%. Sequences were obtained from peripheral blood. These receptors all stem from a man aged 60 to 69 with acute or convalescent COVID-19.

The V gene is TRBV6-6, the J gene TRBJ2-7; no reliable D call. V was cut by 2 bases and J by 3 bases, with 11 bases left in between. The CDR3 is 14 residues long. Germline CDR1 reads MNHNY; CDR2 reads SVGAGI (reference sequence). The CDR3 coding sequence is TGTGCCAGCAGTTACCTCGGTCTAGACTACGAGCAGTACTTC. Protein sequence: CASSYLGLDYEQYF.

The V call is TRBV7-9, the J call TRBJ2-4; 8 bases are shared with TRBD2. The CDR3 loop spans 15 amino acids. Germline V gene data show CDR1 as SEHNR and CDR2 as FQNEAQ (reference sequence). V lost 3 bases and J lost 7; bases outside the gene matches: 8. The DNA for the CDR3 is TGTGCCAGCAGCTTCCCGGGACTAGGAAAGAACATTCAGTACTTC. It encodes CASSFPGLGKNIQYF. The variable domain in full, with the rest retrieved from reference TRBV7-9 and TRBJ2-4, is DTGVSQNPRHKITKRGQNVTFRCDPISEHNRLYWYRQTLGQGPEFLTYFQNEAQLEKSRLLSDRFSAERPKGSFSTLEIQRTEQGDSAMYLCASSFPGLGKNIQYFGAGTRLSVL.

This CDR3 reads CASSTPRLTDTQYF. The CDR3 region has the DNA TGTGCCAGCAGTACTCCCCGACTTACAGATACGCAGTATTTT. The chain has TRBV6-2 or TRBV6-3 and TRBJ2-3; D is undetermined. V dropped 5 bases and J dropped 3 bases, with 12 bases sitting between them. Germline assignment: CDR1 MNHEY and CDR2 SVGEGT. The CDR3 runs 14 residues.

The rearrangement uses TRBV3-1 (or the pseudogene TRBV3-2) and TRBJ1-2, with D unresolved. CDR1 and CDR2 (germline): LGHDT, YNNKEL (reference sequence). This CDR3 comprises 13 residues. Trimming shortened V by 4 bases and J by 3 bases, and 9 bases separated the two germline ends. The CDR3 region has the DNA TGTGCCAGCAGCCCCCGGGTTCACTATGGCTACACCTTC. The encoded protein is CASSPRVHYGYTF.

V usage is TRBV30 and J usage is TRBJ1-5, with D possibly being TRBD1 (6 bases). Germline CDR1 reads GTSNPN; CDR2 reads SVGIG (reference sequence). The CDR3 spans 13 residues. V gave up 5 bases and J gave up 2 bases, with 10 bases separating them. The DNA for the CDR3 is TGTGCCTGGCAAGGGGGGGGCAATCAGCCCCAGCATTTT. Encoded protein: CAWQGGGNQPQHF.

This chain uses TRBV6-6 with TRBJ1-5, with no clear D. V lost 0 bases and J 3 bases, leaving 12 bases between the germline ends. Germline V gene sequence: CDR1 MNHNY, CDR2 SVGAGI (reference sequence). The CDR3 totals 16 residues. The CDR3, as DNA: TGTGCCAGCAGTTACTCGAGCAGGCCCCCCAATCAGCCCCAGCATTTT. Its protein product is CASSYSSRPPNQPQHF.

V and J are TRBV3-1 (or the pseudogene TRBV3-2) and TRBJ2-2; 8 nucleotides align to TRBD2. After removal of 1 base from V and 9 bases from J, the junction contained 7 bases not matched to a gene. The germline V gene encodes CDR1 LGHDT and CDR2 YNNKEL (reference sequence). The CDR3 totals 15 residues. The CDR3 loop is CASSQASGPSRELFF. CDR3 sequence (DNA): TGTGCCAGCAGCCAAGCTAGCGGGCCATCCAGGGAGCTGTTTTTT.

The rearrangement uses TRBV19 and TRBJ1-1; 9 nucleotides match TRBD1. Germline CDR1 and CDR2: LNHDA and SQIVND (reference sequence). J was trimmed by 4 bases and V by 3 bases; bases with no gene match: 9. The CDR3 is 16 amino acids. The CDR3 DNA sequence: TGTGCCAGTAGTATTTCCTGGACAGGGGAGAGCACTGAAGCTTTCTTT. Protein product: CASSISWTGESTEAFF.